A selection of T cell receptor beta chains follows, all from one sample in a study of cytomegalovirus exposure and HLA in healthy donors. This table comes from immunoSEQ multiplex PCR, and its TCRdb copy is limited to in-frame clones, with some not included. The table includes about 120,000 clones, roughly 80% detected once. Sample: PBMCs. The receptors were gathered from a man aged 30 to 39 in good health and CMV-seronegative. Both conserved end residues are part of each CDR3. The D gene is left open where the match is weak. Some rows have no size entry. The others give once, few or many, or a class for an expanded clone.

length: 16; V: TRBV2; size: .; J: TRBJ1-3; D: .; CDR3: CASSERQGSSGNTIYF; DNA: TGTGCCAGCAGTGAAAGGCAGGGGAGCTCTGGAAACACCATATATTTT
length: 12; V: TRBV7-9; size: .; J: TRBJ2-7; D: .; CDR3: CASSLTVYEQYF; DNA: TGTGCCAGCAGCTTAACAGTCTACGAGCAGTACTTC
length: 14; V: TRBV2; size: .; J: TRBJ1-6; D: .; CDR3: CASRVDRTNSPLHF; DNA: TGTGCCAGCAGGGTAGACAGGACTAATTCACCCCTCCACTTT
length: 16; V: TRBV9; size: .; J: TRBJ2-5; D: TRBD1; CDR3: CASSVAGTGGEETQYF; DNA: TGTGCCAGCAGCGTTGCCGGGACAGGAGGAGAAGAGACCCAGTACTTC
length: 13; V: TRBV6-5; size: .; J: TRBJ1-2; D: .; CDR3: CASRDDSNYGYTF; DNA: TGTGCCAGCAGAGACGACAGCAACTATGGCTACACCTTC
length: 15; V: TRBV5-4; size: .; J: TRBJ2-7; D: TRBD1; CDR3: CASSVTGTGTYEQYF; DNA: TGTGCCAGCAGCGTTACCGGGACAGGAACCTACGAGCAGTACTTC
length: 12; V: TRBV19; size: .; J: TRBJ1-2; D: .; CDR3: CASSEQMTGYTF; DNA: TGTGCCAGTAGCGAACAGATGACTGGCTACACCTTC
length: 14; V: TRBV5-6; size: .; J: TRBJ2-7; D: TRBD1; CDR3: CASRLTGVDYEQYF; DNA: TGTGCCAGCAGGCTCACAGGGGTTGACTACGAGCAGTACTTC
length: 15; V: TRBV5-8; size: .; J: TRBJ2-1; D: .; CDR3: CASSHGQSSYNEQFF; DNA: TGTGCCAGCAGCCATGGACAGAGCTCCTACAATGAGCAGTTCTTC
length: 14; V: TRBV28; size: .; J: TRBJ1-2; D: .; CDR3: CASKFQGSSYGYTF; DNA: TGTGCCAGCAAATTCCAGGGATCTTCTTATGGCTACACCTTC
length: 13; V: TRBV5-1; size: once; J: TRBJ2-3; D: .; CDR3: CASTLGGTDTQYF; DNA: TGCGCCAGCACCTTAGGGGGCACAGATACGCAGTATTTT
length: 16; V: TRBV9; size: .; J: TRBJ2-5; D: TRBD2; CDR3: CASSPRTSGGQETQYF; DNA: TGTGCCAGCAGCCCTCGGACTAGCGGGGGCCAAGAGACCCAGTACTTC
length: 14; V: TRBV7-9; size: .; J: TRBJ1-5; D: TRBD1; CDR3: CASSPDRVNQPQHF; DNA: TGTGCCAGCAGCCCAGACAGGGTCAATCAGCCCCAGCATTTT
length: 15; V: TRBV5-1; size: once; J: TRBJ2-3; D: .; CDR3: CASSTGIPGTDTQYF; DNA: TGCGCCAGCTCGACGGGTATCCCGGGGACAGATACGCAGTATTTT
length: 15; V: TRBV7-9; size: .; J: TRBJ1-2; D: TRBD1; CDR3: CASSWGQASNYGYTF; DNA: TGTGCCAGCAGCTGGGGACAGGCTTCTAACTATGGCTACACCTTC
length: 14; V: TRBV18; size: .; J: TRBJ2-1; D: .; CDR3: CASSPSRDSDEQFF; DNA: TGTGCCAGCTCACCGAGCCGCGATTCCGATGAGCAGTTCTTC
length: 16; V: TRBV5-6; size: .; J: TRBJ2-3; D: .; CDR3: CASSSIAEGTTDTQYF; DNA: TGTGCCAGCAGCTCAATAGCGGAGGGTACTACAGATACGCAGTATTTT
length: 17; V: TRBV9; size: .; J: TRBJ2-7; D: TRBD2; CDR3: CASSVGLSLAGVEEQYF; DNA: TGTGCCAGCAGCGTAGGGCTCTCACTAGCGGGAGTGGAAGAGCAGTACTTC
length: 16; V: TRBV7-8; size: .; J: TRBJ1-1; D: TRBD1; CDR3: CASSLAMGQGFAEAFF; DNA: TGTGCCAGCAGCTTAGCGATGGGACAGGGTTTCGCTGAAGCTTTCTTT
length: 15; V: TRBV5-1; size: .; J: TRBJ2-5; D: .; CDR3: CASSLGSTEGETQYF; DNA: TGCGCCAGCAGCTTGGGCTCAACGGAGGGAGAGACCCAGTACTTC
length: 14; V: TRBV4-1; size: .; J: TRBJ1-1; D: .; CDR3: CASSQEQGVTEAFF; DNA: TGCGCCAGCAGCCAAGAACAGGGAGTGACTGAAGCTTTCTTT
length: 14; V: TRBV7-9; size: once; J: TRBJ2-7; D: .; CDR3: CASSSPRRIYEQYF; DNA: TGTGCCAGCAGCTCGCCACGGAGGATCTACGAGCAGTACTTC
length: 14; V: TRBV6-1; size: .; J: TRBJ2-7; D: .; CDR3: CASSDRSLTYEQYF; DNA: TGTGCCAGCAGTGACCGAAGCTTAACCTACGAGCAGTACTTC
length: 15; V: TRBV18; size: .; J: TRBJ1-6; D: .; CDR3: CASSPNQGLNSPLHF; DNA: TGTGCCAGCTCACCTAACCAGGGTCTAAATTCACCCCTCCACTTT
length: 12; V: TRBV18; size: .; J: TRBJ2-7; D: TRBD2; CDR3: CASSPGGGEQYF; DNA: TGTGCCAGCTCACCAGGGGGGGGCGAGCAGTACTTC
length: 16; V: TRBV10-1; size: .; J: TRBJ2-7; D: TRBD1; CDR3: CASSDNGQGPRYEQYF; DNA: TGCGCCAGCAGCGATAACGGACAGGGACCTCGGTACGAGCAGTACTTC
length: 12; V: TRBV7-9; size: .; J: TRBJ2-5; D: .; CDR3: CASSPDGETQYF; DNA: TGTGCCAGCAGCCCCGACGGGGAGACCCAGTACTTC
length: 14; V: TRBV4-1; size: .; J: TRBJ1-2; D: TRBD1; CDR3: CASSYGQGAYGYTF; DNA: TGCGCCAGCAGCTACGGACAGGGGGCATATGGCTACACCTTC
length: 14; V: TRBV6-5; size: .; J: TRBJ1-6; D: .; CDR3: CASSYGAGASPLHF; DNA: TGTGCCAGCAGTTACGGGGCAGGCGCTTCACCCCTCCACTTT
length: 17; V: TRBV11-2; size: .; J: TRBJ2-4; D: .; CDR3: CANSLVVAGLGKNIQYF; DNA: TGTGCCAACAGCTTAGTGGTTGCGGGGTTGGGCAAAAACATTCAGTACTTC
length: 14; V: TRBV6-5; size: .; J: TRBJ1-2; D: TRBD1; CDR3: CASSIDRAPYGYTF; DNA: TGTGCCAGCAGCATCGACAGGGCCCCCTATGGCTACACCTTC
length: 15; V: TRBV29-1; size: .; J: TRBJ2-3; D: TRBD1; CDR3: CSSRSGTGGTDTQYF; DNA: TGCAGCTCACGATCCGGGACAGGGGGCACAGATACGCAGTATTTT
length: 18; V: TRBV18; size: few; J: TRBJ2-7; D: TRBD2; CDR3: CASSPPLQLADLLYEQYF; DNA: TGTGCCAGCTCACCACCGCTTCAGCTAGCGGATCTCCTCTACGAGCAGTACTTC
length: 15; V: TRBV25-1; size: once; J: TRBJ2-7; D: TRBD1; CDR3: CASSDSGTDPYEQYF; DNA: TGTGCCAGCAGTGATTCCGGGACAGACCCCTACGAGCAGTACTTC
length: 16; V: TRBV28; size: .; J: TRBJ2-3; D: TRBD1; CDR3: CASSSLEGARTDTQYF; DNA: TGTGCCAGCAGTTCCCTCGAGGGGGCGAGGACAGATACGCAGTATTTT
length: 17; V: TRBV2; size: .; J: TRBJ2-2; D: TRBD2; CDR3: CASSEAKLAGEAGELFF; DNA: TGTGCCAGCAGTGAAGCGAAACTAGCGGGAGAGGCCGGGGAGCTGTTTTTT
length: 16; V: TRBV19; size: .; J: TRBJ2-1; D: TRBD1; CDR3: CASSFRTGSSYNEQFF; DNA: TGTGCCAGTAGTTTTCGGACAGGGAGCTCCTACAATGAGCAGTTCTTC
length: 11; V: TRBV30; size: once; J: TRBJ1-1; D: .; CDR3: CAWNPGRGAFF; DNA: TGTGCCTGGAACCCAGGGAGGGGAGCTTTCTTT
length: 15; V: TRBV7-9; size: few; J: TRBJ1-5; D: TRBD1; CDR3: CASSLGTALNQPQHF; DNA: TGTGCCAGCAGCTTGGGGACAGCCCTAAATCAGCCCCAGCATTTT
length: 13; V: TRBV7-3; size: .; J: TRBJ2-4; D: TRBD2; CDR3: CASSGDSGGAQYF; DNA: TGTGCCAGCAGCGGCGATAGCGGGGGGGCACAATACTTC
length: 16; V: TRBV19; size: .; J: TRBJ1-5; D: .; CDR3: CASNELGEGTNQPQHF; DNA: TGTGCCAGTAACGAGTTGGGTGAGGGAACGAATCAGCCCCAGCATTTT
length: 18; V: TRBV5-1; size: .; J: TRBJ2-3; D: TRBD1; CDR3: CASSSKPGTGTLGVTQYF; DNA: TGCGCCAGCAGCTCTAAACCCGGGACAGGGACCCTTGGTGTTACGCAGTATTTT
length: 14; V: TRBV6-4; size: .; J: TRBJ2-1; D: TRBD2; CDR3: CASSPSGDVNEQFF; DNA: TGTGCCAGCAGTCCCAGCGGGGATGTCAATGAGCAGTTCTTC
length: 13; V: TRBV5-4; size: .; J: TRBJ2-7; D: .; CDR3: CASSLVLSYEQYF; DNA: TGTGCCAGCAGCTTGGTACTATCCTACGAGCAGTACTTC
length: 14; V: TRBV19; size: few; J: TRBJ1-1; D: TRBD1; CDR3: CASSTGTVNTEAFF; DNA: TGTGCCAGTAGTACAGGGACAGTGAACACTGAAGCTTTCTTT
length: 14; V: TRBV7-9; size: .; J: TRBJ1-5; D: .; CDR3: CASSFGQGNQPQHF; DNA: TGTGCCAGCAGCTTTGGTCAGGGAAATCAGCCCCAGCATTTT
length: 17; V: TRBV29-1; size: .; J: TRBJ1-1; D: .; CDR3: CSVEGISETGSNTEAFF; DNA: TGCAGCGTTGAGGGGATCTCCGAGACAGGATCGAACACTGAAGCTTTCTTT
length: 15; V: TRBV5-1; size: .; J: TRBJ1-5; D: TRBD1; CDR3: CASSSGQGLGQPQHF; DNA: TGCGCCAGCAGTTCCGGACAGGGCCTAGGGCAGCCCCAGCATTTT
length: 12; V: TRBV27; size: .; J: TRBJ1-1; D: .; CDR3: CASSLAGTEAFF; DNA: TGTGCCAGCAGTCTGGCCGGGACTGAAGCTTTCTTT
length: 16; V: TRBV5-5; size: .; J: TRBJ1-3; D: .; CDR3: CASTLGGAGSGNTIYF; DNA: TGTGCCAGCACCCTGGGGGGGGCCGGCTCTGGAAACACCATATATTTT
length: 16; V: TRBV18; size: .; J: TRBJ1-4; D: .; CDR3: CASSPLSGTTNEKLFF; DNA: TGTGCCAGCTCACCACTGTCCGGGACAACTAATGAAAAACTGTTTTTT
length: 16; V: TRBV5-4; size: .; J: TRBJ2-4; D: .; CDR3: CASSLGGGIAKNIQYF; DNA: TGTGCCAGCAGCTTGGGAGGGGGTATAGCCAAAAACATTCAGTACTTC
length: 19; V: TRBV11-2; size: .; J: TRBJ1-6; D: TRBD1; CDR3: CASSFDFRQGSSYNSPLHF; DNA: TGTGCCAGCAGCTTCGATTTCAGACAGGGTAGCTCCTATAATTCACCCCTCCACTTT
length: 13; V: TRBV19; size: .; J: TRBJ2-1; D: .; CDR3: CASSRGNYNEQFF; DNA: TGTGCCAGTAGTCGAGGAAACTACAATGAGCAGTTCTTC
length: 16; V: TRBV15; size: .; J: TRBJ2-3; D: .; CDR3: CATSRALGLEGHTQYF; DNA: TGTGCCACCAGCAGAGCTTTGGGGCTAGAAGGGCATACGCAGTATTTT
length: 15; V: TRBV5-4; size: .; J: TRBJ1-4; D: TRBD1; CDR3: CASSGTVNYGEKLFF; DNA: TGTGCCAGCAGCGGGACAGTTAATTACGGTGAAAAACTGTTTTTT